This is a list of T cell receptor beta chains from one sample in a study of cytotoxic CD8 clonotypes in ibrutinib-treated CLL. Clones were read by immunoSEQ multiplex PCR, and TCRdb kept only the in-frame ones, dropping some. The table shows 9,000 to 13,000 clones, with approximately 81% occurring only once. Material: PBMCs, obtained at disease progression, from a patient treated with ibrutinib. Source of these receptors: a human donor with chronic lymphocytic leukemia. CDR3s include the opening cysteine and the closing phenylalanine or tryptophan. A D gene is named only where the DNA matches it firmly. Not all rows give a size; the values are once, few, many and, for expanded clones, a class.

>TRBJ1-3|NA|NA|TRBV7-3
CASSLSGTSGNTIYF
TGTGCCAGCAGCTTGTCGGGTACCTCTGGAAACACCATATATTTT
>TRBJ1-1|NA|NA|TRBV2
CASSSRSTEAFF
TGTGCCAGCAGTAGCAGGAGCACTGAAGCTTTCTTT
>TRBJ1-1|medium-sized|NA|TRBV7-3
CARNTEAFF
TGTGCCCGGAACACTGAAGCTTTCTTT
>TRBJ2-7|NA|TRBD2|TRBV18
CASSLELAGPTEQYF
TGTGCCAGCTCACTGGAACTAGCGGGGCCCACCGAGCAGTACTTC
>TRBJ1-1|NA|NA|TRBV5-1
CASSLTGTHTEAFF
TGCGCCAGCAGCTTAACAGGGACCCACACTGAAGCTTTCTTT
>TRBJ1-5|NA|NA|TRBV27
CASRPNGGNQPQHF
TGTGCCAGCAGACCGAACGGGGGCAATCAGCCCCAGCATTTT
>TRBJ2-7|NA|NA|TRBV19
CASSIKPSIYEQYF
TGTGCCAGTAGTATTAAACCGTCCATCTACGAGCAGTACTTC
>TRBJ1-1|NA|NA|TRBV7-9
CASSLRGDTEAFF
TGTGCCAGCAGCTTAAGGGGGGACACTGAAGCTTTCTTT
>TRBJ1-1|NA|NA|TRBV10-1
CASSHNRGTEAFF
TGCGCCAGCAGCCACAATCGCGGGACTGAAGCTTTCTTT
>TRBJ2-1|NA|TRBD2|TRBV27
CASSGNSLAGGGNEQFF
TGTGCCAGCAGTGGCAATTCACTAGCGGGTGGGGGGAATGAGCAGTTCTTC
>TRBJ2-1|NA|TRBD2|TRBV7-8
CASSSSGGAVNEQFF
TGTGCCAGCAGCTCGAGCGGGGGGGCCGTCAATGAGCAGTTCTTC
>TRBJ2-4|NA|NA|TRBV2
CASSVKGGGIQYF
TGTGCCAGCAGTGTGAAAGGAGGGGGCATTCAGTACTTC
>TRBJ2-3|few|TRBD1|TRBV7-2
CASSLVGGQGRDTQYF
TGTGCCAGCAGCTTAGTAGGGGGACAGGGAAGGGATACGCAGTATTTT
>TRBJ2-1|NA|NA|TRBV29-1
CSVGATGAAEQFF
TGCAGCGTTGGAGCTACGGGGGCGGCTGAGCAGTTCTTC
>TRBJ2-7|NA|TRBD2|TRBV2
CATSGRTTYEQYF
TGTGCCACTAGCGGGAGGACCACCTACGAGCAGTACTTC
>TRBJ1-2|NA|NA|TRBV6-1
CASSEGTAVDGYTF
TGTGCCAGCAGTGAAGGGACGGCCGTGGATGGCTACACCTTC
>TRBJ2-1|NA|NA|TRBV28
CASSFPNPKTYNEQFF
TGTGCCAGCAGTTTCCCTAATCCAAAAACGTACAATGAGCAGTTCTTC
>TRBJ2-3|NA|TRBD2|TRBV5-1
CASSSGGRTDTQYF
TGCGCCAGCAGCTCCGGCGGGAGGACAGATACGCAGTATTTT
>TRBJ2-7|NA|NA|TRBV9
CASSPRPWRDHEQYF
TGTGCCAGCAGCCCCCGACCATGGCGGGACCACGAGCAGTACTTC